This T cell receptor beta chain emerged from a study of T cells in Graves' hyperthyroidism and ophthalmopathy. The study, taken as a whole, reports: Median prediction lead before ophthalmopathy onset was 6.5 months with the model.

CDR1 and CDR2 from the germline V gene are LGHNA and YNFKEQ. V lost 0 bases to trimming and J lost 6 bases, with 11 bases between them. CDR3 length: 14 amino acids. This clonotype was counted many times. Its antigen is currently unknown. Each person with ophthalmopathy scored at least 3 on the Clinical Activity Score, reached NOSPECS grade 4 or higher, and had been ill under 3 months. The investigators amplified TCR beta CDR3 regions from RNA transcripts. The HTBI primer set was used in a first-round RT-PCR of the TCR CDR3. TCRdb re-called the multiplex PCR reads with MiXCR, one entry per CDR3 protein. The table records under 250,000 distinct CDR3 sequences, roughly 22% of them present only once.

The sequence was collected from a woman aged 40 to 55 with Graves' ophthalmopathy. Sequenced: blood. This sequence joins TRBV4-2 and TRBJ2-5, with D possibly being TRBD2 (7 bases). The CDR3 nucleotides read TGTGCCAGCAGCCAAGACTGGCGGGGGCAGACCCAGTACTTC. This codes for CASSQDWRGQTQYF.